These T cell receptor beta chains were read from a single sample in a study of T cells in localized non-small cell lung cancer. The table came from immunoSEQ multiplex PCR; TCRdb's copy has only in-frame clones and leaves some out. This sample has nearly 25,000 clones, with more than 85% found just once. This sample comprised peripheral blood, obtained before any cancer treatment. All receptors derive from a man aged 35 to 69 with stage III squamous cell lung carcinoma. CDR3s include the opening cysteine and the closing phenylalanine or tryptophan. The D gene is left open where the match is weak. Clone size is not always given. Where it is, it says once, few, many or a class for expanded clones.

V gene: TRBV6-6; D gene: .; clone size: .; J gene: TRBJ1-5; CDR3 protein: CASSAPGREFQPQHF; CDR3 DNA: TGTGCCAGCAGTGCTCCGGGACGCGAATTCCAGCCCCAGCATTTT
V gene: TRBV7-8; D gene: .; clone size: .; J gene: TRBJ2-3; CDR3 protein: CASSLVQGPTDTQYF; CDR3 DNA: TGTGCCAGCAGCTTAGTACAGGGCCCAACAGATACGCAGTATTTT
V gene: TRBV5-1; D gene: TRBD2; clone size: .; J gene: TRBJ2-3; CDR3 protein: CASSLESGRRAGTQYF; CDR3 DNA: TGCGCCAGCAGCTTGGAGAGCGGGAGGCGGGCAGGTACGCAGTATTTT
V gene: TRBV19; D gene: TRBD1; clone size: .; J gene: TRBJ2-7; CDR3 protein: CASSSGTGLSYEQYF; CDR3 DNA: TGTGCCAGTAGTTCCGGGACAGGACTATCCTACGAGCAGTACTTC
V gene: TRBV7-2; D gene: TRBD2; clone size: .; J gene: TRBJ2-2; CDR3 protein: CASSVSGGGTGELFF; CDR3 DNA: TGTGCCAGCAGCGTTAGCGGGGGCGGGACCGGGGAGCTGTTTTTT
V gene: TRBV28; D gene: .; clone size: .; J gene: TRBJ1-1; CDR3 protein: CASSFQGAGKAFF; CDR3 DNA: TGTGCCAGCAGTTTCCAAGGGGCAGGGAAAGCTTTCTTT
V gene: TRBV28; D gene: TRBD1; clone size: .; J gene: TRBJ1-3; CDR3 protein: CASRKQGGGNTIYF; CDR3 DNA: TGTGCCAGCAGAAAACAGGGGGGTGGAAACACCATATATTTT
V gene: TRBV10-3; D gene: .; clone size: .; J gene: TRBJ1-2; CDR3 protein: CAISAVDYGYTF; CDR3 DNA: TGTGCCATCAGTGCAGTGGACTATGGCTACACCTTC
V gene: TRBV4-3; D gene: .; clone size: once; J gene: TRBJ1-2; CDR3 protein: CASSQEQNYGYTF; CDR3 DNA: TGCGCCAGCAGCCAAGAGCAAAACTATGGCTACACCTTC
V gene: TRBV7-9; D gene: .; clone size: .; J gene: TRBJ1-4; CDR3 protein: CASSLDGIATNEKLFF; CDR3 DNA: TGTGCCAGCAGCTTAGATGGGATAGCAACTAATGAAAAACTGTTTTTT
V gene: TRBV6-1; D gene: .; clone size: .; J gene: TRBJ1-5; CDR3 protein: CASSGVGSQPQHF; CDR3 DNA: TGTGCCAGCAGTGGTGTGGGTTCTCAGCCCCAGCATTTT
V gene: TRBV21-1; D gene: .; clone size: .; J gene: TRBJ2-7; CDR3 protein: CASSSKHGQGQGDEQYF; CDR3 DNA: TGTGCCAGCAGCTCGAAACATGGACAGGGCCAAGGGGACGAGCAGTACTTC
V gene: TRBV7-3; D gene: .; clone size: .; J gene: TRBJ2-2; CDR3 protein: CASSLDRITGELFF; CDR3 DNA: TGTGCCAGCAGTTTGGATCGGATCACCGGGGAGCTGTTTTTT
V gene: TRBV2; D gene: TRBD2; clone size: .; J gene: TRBJ2-7; CDR3 protein: CASSLGTSSYEQYF; CDR3 DNA: TGTGCCAGCAGCCTCGGGACTAGCTCCTACGAGCAGTACTTC
V gene: TRBV7-9; D gene: TRBD1; clone size: few; J gene: TRBJ1-2; CDR3 protein: CASSSSGQGGYGYTF; CDR3 DNA: TGTGCCAGCAGCTCCTCCGGACAGGGTGGCTATGGCTACACCTTC
V gene: TRBV7-2; D gene: .; clone size: .; J gene: TRBJ2-5; CDR3 protein: CASSSRVWETQYF; CDR3 DNA: TGTGCCAGCAGCTCCAGGGTTTGGGAGACCCAGTACTTC
V gene: TRBV5-6; D gene: .; clone size: .; J gene: TRBJ2-2; CDR3 protein: CASSFRAAGELFF; CDR3 DNA: TGTGCCAGCAGCTTTAGGGCGGCCGGGGAGCTGTTTTTT
V gene: TRBV4-2; D gene: .; clone size: .; J gene: TRBJ1-3; CDR3 protein: CASSRVDTSSGNTIYF; CDR3 DNA: TGTGCCAGCAGCCGGGTAGACACATCCTCTGGAAACACCATATATTTT
V gene: TRBV5-1; D gene: .; clone size: .; J gene: TRBJ2-6; CDR3 protein: CASSIGTASGANVLTF; CDR3 DNA: TGCGCCAGCAGCATAGGGACGGCCTCTGGGGCCAACGTCCTGACTTTC
V gene: TRBV6-5; D gene: TRBD1; clone size: .; J gene: TRBJ1-6; CDR3 protein: CASSRGTDNSPLHF; CDR3 DNA: TGTGCCAGCAGTAGGGGGACAGATAATTCACCCCTCCACTTT
V gene: TRBV21-1; D gene: .; clone size: once; J gene: TRBJ1-1; CDR3 protein: CASSTLHPLNTEAFF; CDR3 DNA: TGTGCCAGCAGCACTCTACACCCGCTGAACACTGAAGCTTTCTTT
V gene: TRBV28; D gene: .; clone size: once; J gene: TRBJ2-3; CDR3 protein: CASSPRTRYTDTQYF; CDR3 DNA: TGTGCCAGCAGTCCTCGGACCCGGTACACAGATACGCAGTATTTT
V gene: TRBV5-6; D gene: .; clone size: .; J gene: TRBJ1-1; CDR3 protein: CASSLNLRDQAFF; CDR3 DNA: TGTGCCAGCAGCTTGAATCTCAGGGATCAAGCTTTCTTT
V gene: TRBV28; D gene: .; clone size: .; J gene: TRBJ1-3; CDR3 protein: CASSLGGTGNTIYF; CDR3 DNA: TGTGCCAGCAGTTTAGGCGGGACTGGAAACACCATATATTTT
V gene: TRBV28; D gene: TRBD1; clone size: .; J gene: TRBJ2-3; CDR3 protein: CASSPNPGTGPDTQYF; CDR3 DNA: TGTGCCAGCAGCCCCAACCCCGGGACAGGGCCTGATACGCAGTATTTT
V gene: TRBV7-6; D gene: .; clone size: few; J gene: TRBJ2-3; CDR3 protein: CASSPTQGGMGTDTQYF; CDR3 DNA: TGTGCCAGCAGCCCCACCCAGGGGGGGATGGGCACAGATACGCAGTATTTT
V gene: TRBV2; D gene: TRBD1; clone size: .; J gene: TRBJ1-3; CDR3 protein: CASRDRGVLTGNTIYF; CDR3 DNA: TGTGCCAGCCGGGACAGGGGTGTACTGACTGGAAACACCATATATTTT
V gene: TRBV6-5; D gene: .; clone size: .; J gene: TRBJ1-5; CDR3 protein: CASSLAGRSQPQHF; CDR3 DNA: TGTGCCAGCAGTTTAGCGGGTAGATCTCAGCCCCAGCATTTT
V gene: TRBV27; D gene: .; clone size: .; J gene: TRBJ2-1; CDR3 protein: CASSSRYNEQFF; CDR3 DNA: TGTGCCAGCAGTTCTCGATACAATGAGCAGTTCTTC
V gene: TRBV18; D gene: TRBD2; clone size: .; J gene: TRBJ2-3; CDR3 protein: CASSMAGVFGTDTQYF; CDR3 DNA: TGTGCCAGCTCAATGGCGGGGGTGTTTGGCACAGATACGCAGTATTTT
V gene: TRBV4-3; D gene: .; clone size: .; J gene: TRBJ2-1; CDR3 protein: CASTPSKLYNEQFF; CDR3 DNA: TGCGCCAGCACCCCGAGCAAGCTCTACAATGAGCAGTTCTTC
V gene: TRBV27; D gene: TRBD1; clone size: .; J gene: TRBJ1-2; CDR3 protein: CASSRDRAYGYTF; CDR3 DNA: TGTGCCAGCAGTCGTGACAGGGCGTATGGCTACACCTTC
V gene: TRBV4-3; D gene: .; clone size: .; J gene: TRBJ2-7; CDR3 protein: CASSQDRTYEQYF; CDR3 DNA: TGCGCCAGCAGCCAAGATAGAACCTACGAGCAGTACTTC